This T cell receptor (beta chain) originates from a study of blood T cell repertoires in COVID-19. Study background: Donors in the United States, Italy and Spain gave samples during acute or convalescent COVID-19. Sources were T cells, B-cell-depleted T cells, or PBMCs; the material itself was cDNA or gDNA.

Original processing methods: The assay estimated nucleated cells by amplifying reference gene primers. Libraries were prepared by immunoSEQ multiplex PCR; TCRdb keeps only in-frame clonotypes and omits some of them. That table supplies the V and J calls and clone size; D and trimming were determined from the DNA. The sample contains fewer than 350,000 clones, about 90% of which appear only once. CDR1 and CDR2 (germline): MNHEY, SMNVEV (reference sequence). This CDR3 is 15 amino acids long. The V gene end was trimmed by 6 bases and the J gene end by 3 bases; junction bases not matched to a gene: 4. V gene TRBV27 combines with J gene TRBJ1-5; 11 bases match TRBD1. Material for sequencing was peripheral blood. The clonotype originates from a woman aged 25 to 39 who had recovered from COVID-19. CDR3 amino acids: CASRGQGDFNQPQHF. The CDR3 DNA reads TGTGCCAGCAGGGGACAGGGGGATTTCAATCAGCCCCAGCATTTT.